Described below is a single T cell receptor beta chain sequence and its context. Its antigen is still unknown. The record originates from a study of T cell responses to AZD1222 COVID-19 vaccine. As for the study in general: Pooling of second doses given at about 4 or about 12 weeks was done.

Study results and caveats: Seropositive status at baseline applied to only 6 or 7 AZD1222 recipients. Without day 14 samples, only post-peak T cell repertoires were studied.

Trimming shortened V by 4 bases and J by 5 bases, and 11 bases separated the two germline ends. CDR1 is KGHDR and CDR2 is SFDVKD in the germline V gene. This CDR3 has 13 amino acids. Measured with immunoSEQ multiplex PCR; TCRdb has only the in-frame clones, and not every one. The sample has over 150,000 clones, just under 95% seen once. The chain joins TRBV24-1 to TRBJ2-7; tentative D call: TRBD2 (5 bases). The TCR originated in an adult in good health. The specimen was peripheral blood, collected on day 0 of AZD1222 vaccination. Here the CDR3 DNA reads TGTGCCACCAGTGACTCTAGCAGCCACGAGCAGTACTTC. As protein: CATSDSSSHEQYF.